A selection of T cell receptor beta chains follows, all from one sample in a study of CD8+ T cells in alopecia areata. This table comes from immunoSEQ multiplex PCR, and its TCRdb copy is limited to in-frame clones, with some not included. The data contain 110,000 or so clones, under 60% of them singletons. The sample consisted of NKG2D-low CD8+ T cells sorted from blood. These receptor sequences come from a human donor with alopecia areata. Both conserved end residues are trimmed from each CDR3. Each record gives: V gene, D gene, J gene, CDR3 protein. The D gene is left open where the match is weak.

v_call: TRBV14; d_call: TRBD2; j_call: TRBJ2-7; cdr3_aa: ASSQLTSGAYEQY
v_call: TRBV5-1; d_call: NA; j_call: TRBJ2-2; cdr3_aa: ASSSRDKKTGELF
v_call: TRBV2; d_call: TRBD2; j_call: TRBJ2-1; cdr3_aa: ASSDPSGRAKEQF
v_call: TRBV4-1; d_call: NA; j_call: TRBJ2-7; cdr3_aa: ASSQSGIPSYEQY
v_call: TRBV2; d_call: TRBD1; j_call: TRBJ2-1; cdr3_aa: ASNPGGEGEF
v_call: TRBV28; d_call: NA; j_call: TRBJ1-2; cdr3_aa: ASRPVVVYGYT
v_call: TRBV5-6; d_call: NA; j_call: TRBJ2-5; cdr3_aa: ASRETVQETQY
v_call: TRBV5-1; d_call: TRBD1; j_call: TRBJ1-2; cdr3_aa: ASSLPGQGTGGYT
v_call: TRBV19; d_call: NA; j_call: TRBJ1-1; cdr3_aa: ASSLAGVNTEAF
v_call: TRBV6-5; d_call: NA; j_call: TRBJ1-1; cdr3_aa: ASSYSIGANTEAF
v_call: TRBV10-3; d_call: NA; j_call: TRBJ2-7; cdr3_aa: ATVKGHRWLRSYEQY
v_call: TRBV29-1; d_call: TRBD2; j_call: TRBJ2-3; cdr3_aa: SVDLAGGTDTQY
v_call: TRBV15; d_call: NA; j_call: TRBJ2-5; cdr3_aa: ATSRFRTPQETQY
v_call: TRBV27; d_call: NA; j_call: TRBJ2-7; cdr3_aa: ASSLDSGGDSYEQY
v_call: TRBV2; d_call: NA; j_call: TRBJ2-1; cdr3_aa: AAEMIRTRVDEQF
v_call: TRBV6-1; d_call: TRBD1; j_call: TRBJ2-7; cdr3_aa: AGTGTSYEQY
v_call: TRBV7-9; d_call: TRBD1; j_call: TRBJ2-3; cdr3_aa: ASSLDRDSSTDTQY
v_call: TRBV15; d_call: TRBD2; j_call: TRBJ2-3; cdr3_aa: ATRGAGGLDTQY
v_call: TRBV25-1; d_call: NA; j_call: TRBJ2-5; cdr3_aa: ASSGVGNQETQY
v_call: TRBV27; d_call: NA; j_call: TRBJ2-1; cdr3_aa: ASSGLTNEQF
v_call: TRBV2; d_call: NA; j_call: TRBJ2-3; cdr3_aa: ASKRDSSITDTQY
v_call: TRBV4-1; d_call: NA; j_call: TRBJ2-7; cdr3_aa: ASSQGRETTYEQY
v_call: TRBV28; d_call: NA; j_call: TRBJ2-1; cdr3_aa: ASTAGELYNEQF
v_call: TRBV29-1; d_call: NA; j_call: TRBJ2-3; cdr3_aa: SVVPLIRTDTQY
v_call: TRBV5-1; d_call: TRBD1; j_call: TRBJ2-1; cdr3_aa: ASSPTGDRPGEQF
v_call: TRBV2; d_call: TRBD1; j_call: TRBJ2-5; cdr3_aa: ASSEGQGETQY
v_call: TRBV9; d_call: TRBD2; j_call: TRBJ2-5; cdr3_aa: ASSVDSGSLLETQY
v_call: TRBV5-6; d_call: NA; j_call: TRBJ2-1; cdr3_aa: ASSLANEQF
v_call: TRBV9; d_call: TRBD1; j_call: TRBJ2-2; cdr3_aa: ASSAQTGAGVSGNTGELF
v_call: TRBV6-1; d_call: TRBD1; j_call: TRBJ2-7; cdr3_aa: ASSEGTGWRSYEQY
v_call: TRBV23-1; d_call: NA; j_call: TRBJ2-7; cdr3_aa: ASSQPGANGYEQY
v_call: TRBV23-1; d_call: NA; j_call: TRBJ1-2; cdr3_aa: ASGRGTQGRRTVSYGYT
v_call: TRBV20-1; d_call: NA; j_call: TRBJ1-4; cdr3_aa: SARAPKGMF
v_call: TRBV2; d_call: NA; j_call: TRBJ2-2; cdr3_aa: ASSEAPTLVGELF
v_call: TRBV27; d_call: NA; j_call: TRBJ2-3; cdr3_aa: ASSLVLPGSTTDTQY
v_call: TRBV4-2; d_call: TRBD1; j_call: TRBJ1-1; cdr3_aa: ASSHGTGGLSNTEAF
v_call: TRBV29-1; d_call: TRBD1; j_call: TRBJ2-7; cdr3_aa: SVELSGTDSYEQY
v_call: TRBV11-2; d_call: NA; j_call: TRBJ2-3; cdr3_aa: ASSFAFTSTDTQY
v_call: TRBV29-1; d_call: TRBD1; j_call: TRBJ1-2; cdr3_aa: SVSTGDTYGYT
v_call: TRBV5-6; d_call: NA; j_call: TRBJ1-2; cdr3_aa: ASSSPALGGYT
v_call: TRBV5-1; d_call: TRBD2; j_call: TRBJ2-1; cdr3_aa: ASSPTSGRASLYNEQF
v_call: TRBV28; d_call: NA; j_call: TRBJ2-1; cdr3_aa: ASSFVRSSYNEQF
v_call: TRBV13; d_call: NA; j_call: TRBJ2-7; cdr3_aa: ASSSGLSYEQY
v_call: TRBV4-2; d_call: NA; j_call: TRBJ1-5; cdr3_aa: ASSQGFNQPQH
v_call: TRBV7-3; d_call: TRBD1; j_call: TRBJ2-5; cdr3_aa: ASSLWVQGTGETQY
v_call: TRBV15; d_call: NA; j_call: TRBJ2-6; cdr3_aa: ATQTVTSGANVLT
v_call: TRBV7-9; d_call: NA; j_call: TRBJ2-3; cdr3_aa: ASSGDTQY
v_call: TRBV28; d_call: NA; j_call: TRBJ1-2; cdr3_aa: ASSLRPPLGYT
v_call: TRBV27; d_call: NA; j_call: TRBJ2-7; cdr3_aa: ASSRSVVYEQY
v_call: TRBV27; d_call: NA; j_call: TRBJ2-5; cdr3_aa: ASSLEGSRVHETQY
v_call: TRBV19; d_call: TRBD2; j_call: TRBJ2-7; cdr3_aa: ASSTTSGKYEQY